This T cell receptor beta chain was captured by sequencing in a study of T cells expressing NK-cell markers. As for the study in general: All TCR beta repertoires analysed originated from sorted CD3+CD56+NKG2C+, CD3+CD56+NKG2C- and CD3+CD56-NKG2C+ T cells. HCMV seropositivity characterized most of the eight sequenced donors, and seronegativity one.

Germline lookup yields CDR1 DFQATT and CDR2 SNEGSKA (reference sequence). CDR3 length equals 16 residues. Synthesis of TCR beta cDNA relied on 5'RACE template switching carrying UMIs. TCRdb re-called the 5' RACE reads and shows each CDR3 protein once, DNA omitted. The sample's table shows 550,000 or so distinct CDR3 sequences. As for this clonotype: Its antigen remains unidentified.

Study findings and constraints: Topping the CD3+CD56-NKG2C+ fraction as well were these clonotypes, in a handful of donors.

V usage is TRBV20-1 and J usage is TRBJ1-6. The TCR sequence derives from a young man in good health. The sequencing input was blood T cells: a sorted CD56 or NKG2C T cell subset, CD4+ or CD8+ T cells, or bulk PBMC T cells (not recorded which). The CDR3 is CSARIDRDSYNSPLHF.